This entry concerns a single T cell receptor beta chain. This clone was detected a few times. Its antigen is currently not known. No base-level quality is on record; no much larger clone is a single base apart. The CDR3 holds 12 amino acids from the cysteine to the phenylalanine. Of all the DNA, just the CDR3 is kept, 36 bases in frame from base 1. CDR1 and CDR2 were assigned from the germline V gene as SNHLY and FYNNEI. V is shortened by 1 base, J by 4 bases, and the region joining them spans 3 bases. Library preparation was by the immunoSEQ multiplex PCR assay. For TCR sequencing, RNA was extracted from every sample and reverse transcribed into cDNA to serve as template. First-strand cDNA was synthesized with SuperScript III using a 2:1 mix of oligo-dT and random hexamers. A synthetic immune receptor repertoire was used to measure amplification bias, and any remaining bias was corrected computationally. Regarding the original processing steps: After raw reads were preprocessed to remove errors, the CDR3 was defined following IMGT conventions as running from the conserved cysteine to phenylalanine. Clonality was computed as 1 minus the Shannon entropy, with the entropy normalized by log2 of the number of productive unique TCRs. CD4 or CD8 identity of scalp clones was inferred by cross-referencing scalp TCRbeta sequences with sorted blood CD4 and CD8 repertoires. The immuneACCESS repertoire file appears here via TCRdb, limited to in-frame rearrangements. These files lack a portion of the clones; in checked studies, under half of the deficit traces to unresolved V genes, and the cause of the others is not known. V and J calls and clone size are those listed in that table; D and trimming were worked out from the DNA. This sample gives under 350,000 clones in total; 58% of them show up just once. Less than 2% of the sample goes to the ten largest clones.

The label giving this sample's time point can be read as: around 22 weeks on oral tofacitinib. In the paper's terms, the treatment or condition label means: oral pan-JAK inhibitor, 5-10 mg twice daily. Peripheral blood and lesional scalp punch biopsies were obtained from patients with alopecia areata. PBMCs were separated by density centrifugation and stained for CD3, CD4 and CD8, after which CD4+ and CD8+ T cells were sorted on a FACSAria. The sample belongs to a study of CD8+ T cells in alopecia areata (dated by TCRdb to 2016 to 2019). With respect to the entire study: The treated patients took part in an open-label pilot trial in which moderate-to-severe alopecia areata was treated with oral tofacitinib at 5 to 10 mg twice daily. The RNA source kit depended on sample type: the PAXgene miRNA kit for fixed scalp, the miRNeasy kit for PBMCs, and the RNeasy kit for mouse skin. Tofacitinib was given for 6 to 18 months, followed by 6 months of follow-up off drug to assess delayed response and recurrence. Amplification of TCRbeta CDR3 regions was done by immunoSEQ multiplex PCR using 35 Vbeta forward primers and 13 Jbeta reverse primers. The SALT score, which quantifies the percentage of affected scalp surface area, was used to measure disease severity in treated patients. Scalp clonality was compared across normal scalp (n=4), patchy alopecia areata scalp (n=8), and alopecia totalis/universalis scalp (n=8). High-throughput TCRbeta sequencing was used to examine T cell clonal expansion in alopecia areata in both the C3H/HeJ mouse model and human patients. Tofacitinib-treated patients had biopsies at baseline and at 4 and 24 weeks of treatment, with a later scalp biopsy in several patients. On the human side, TCRbeta sequencing was run on scalp tissue and on sorted CD4+ and CD8+ peripheral blood T cells from healthy controls and from alopecia areata patients with either patchy or totalis/universalis disease. The paper's findings and limits, for the study overall: During tofacitinib treatment, many expanded lesional clones remained in scalp and blood, and this persistence may partly explain relapse after treatment is stopped. The treated cohort was small, with a single nonresponder, so links between baseline CD8+ expansion and response need larger studies. Shared TCR sequences between patients were less evident than in mice, which may be partly attributable to HLA diversity in the patient population. Unlike mouse skin, where gammadelta T cells dominate, normal human skin contains resident alphabeta T cells that get sequenced too, which complicates analysis of the scalp TCR repertoire. Higher clonality and more expanded CD8+ clones were observed in lesional scalp than in normal scalp, particularly in alopecia totalis/universalis, a finding suggestive of antigenic drive. Tofacitinib significantly decreased scalp clonality and the number of expanded CD8+ clones among the top 100 scalp clones.

The chain links TRBV2 with TRBJ2-3; no confident D gene assignment can be made. The specimen was CD4+ T cells sorted from blood, collected at week 24, from a patient treated with tofacitinib. This TCR was recovered from a human donor with alopecia areata. CDR3 loop: CASSEGSDTQYF. The DNA sequence reads TGTGCCAGCAGTGAAGGGTCAGATACGCAGTATTTT.